This section outlines one TCR beta chain sequence together with its context. Its antigen is not identified. The sample belongs to a study of cytomegalovirus exposure and HLA in healthy donors. Overall study results and limits: On later analysis, the bulk of CMV-associated TCR beta chains appeared to be HLA-restricted.

The germline V gene has CDR1 SGHAT and CDR2 FQDESV (reference sequence). The CDR3 runs 12 residues. While unrecorded immune exposures were likely, the donors were nominally healthy when sampled. Primers for the PCR totalled 60 Vbeta and 13 Jbeta. Profiling relied on immunoSEQ multiplex PCR, and the TCRdb table lists in-frame clones only, not all of them. The sample has about 120,000 clones; roughly 70% are singletons. This clonotype was sampled from a woman aged 40-49 years in good health and CMV-seronegative. This chain links TRBV11-1 with TRBJ2-5; possible D gene TRBD1, 6 bases. The DNA end lines up better with TRBJ2-7; the J call may be wrong. Sequenced material: PBMCs. The CDR3 sequence is CASSLDSHEQYF. The CDR3 DNA is TGTGCCAGCAGCTTGGACAGCCACGAGCAGTACTTC.